The 12 T cell receptor beta chains below come from one sample, sequenced in a study of T-cell memory formation after mild COVID-19. TCRdb called the 5' RACE reads again in MiXCR, with one record for every CDR3 protein. The table lists around 250,000 distinct CDR3 sequences, 15% to 19% of them singletons. Sequencing was performed on PBMCs or a T cell subset sorted from them (not recorded which). Every receptor here comes from an adult woman who had mild COVID-19 (a few samples of this study predate the infection). Cell type and time point are not known.

This clonotype was detected a few times. The CDR3, as DNA: TGTGCCAGCAGCTTAAATGTCGGAACACGGGAGGGGACGAGGAATGAGCAGTTCTTC. Its protein is CASSLNVGTREGTRNEQFF. This rearrangement joins TRBV11-2 to TRBJ2-1; 8 positions agree with TRBD2. The CDR3 contains 19 residues. Losses at the gene ends were 2 bases for V and 7 bases for J; bases not matched to a gene: 19. The germline V gene has CDR1 SGHAT and CDR2 FQNNGV.

This clonotype was counted a few times. The chain employs TRBV6-5 and TRBJ2-7; 7 nucleotides align to TRBD1. Trimming took 2 bases from V and 1 from J; bases not matched to a gene: 5. Germline values: CDR1 MNHEY, CDR2 SVGAGI. CDR3 size: 15 residues. CDR3 region: CASSYGWDRSYEQYF. Written as DNA, the CDR3 is TGTGCCAGCAGTTACGGCTGGGACAGATCCTACGAGCAGTACTTC.

The chain joins TRBV10-3 to TRBJ2-7; 7 bases are a match to TRBD1. There are 15 residues in the CDR3. Germline CDR1 is ENHRY and CDR2 is SYGVKD. The V gene end was trimmed by 2 bases and the J gene end by 2 bases; junction bases not matched to a gene: 6. The CDR3 protein is CAISEAGTVTYEQYF. In nucleotides, the CDR3 is TGTGCCATCAGTGAGGCAGGGACAGTGACCTACGAGCAGTACTTC.

This clonotype appeared a few times. The J gene is TRBJ1-4, the V gene TRBV19; TRBD1 aligns across 7 bases. Germline CDR1 and CDR2: LNHDA and SQIVND (reference sequence). The CDR3 is 15 amino acids. Trimming took 7 bases from V and 4 from J; bases not matched to a gene: 9. This CDR3 is CASTPQTGLNEKLFF. CDR3 nucleotides: TGTGCCAGTACCCCCCAGACAGGGCTTAATGAAAAACTGTTTTTT.

At least ten counts were recorded for this clonotype. V is TRBV7-8 and J is TRBJ2-7, with 13 nucleotides matching TRBD2. The CDR3 is 18 residues long. The trim removed 5 bases at V and 1 base at J, leaving 11 bases unmatched. Germline loops: CDR1 SGHVS, CDR2 FQNEAQ. The CDR3 nucleotides read TGTGCCAGCAGCCCCCGGATAGTGACTAGCGGGGGGTCCTACGAGCAGTACTTC. It encodes CASSPRIVTSGGSYEQYF.

The rearrangement joins TRBV7-6 to TRBJ2-5, with 11 positions matching TRBD2. CDR1 SGHVS and CDR2 FNYEAQ come from the germline V gene. The CDR3 spans 18 residues. Trimming removed 4 bases from V and 5 bases from J; junction bases left unmatched: 15. CDR3 bases: TGTGCCAGCAGCTCAGGGTGGACTAGCGGGCCTGCTGGGGAGACCCAGTACTTC. It translates to CASSSGWTSGPAGETQYF.

This clonotype has a count of ten or more. This chain uses TRBV7-7 with TRBJ2-2, with D possibly matching TRBD1 (6 bases). Germline CDR1 reads SSHAT; CDR2 reads FNYEAQ (reference sequence). This CDR3 comprises 14 residues. The V end lost 5 bases, the J end lost 1 base, and 8 bases lay between the germline ends. CDR3 nucleotide sequence: TGTGCCAGCAGCCCGACAGGGAACACCGGGGAGCTGTTTTTT. As protein: CASSPTGNTGELFF.

This clonotype showed up just a few times. The chain has TRBV9 and TRBJ2-3; D ambiguous. The germline gives CDR1 SGDLS, CDR2 YYNGEE. V was pared by 4 bases and J by 1 base, with 4 bases between. The CDR3 length is 12 residues. The CDR3 reads CASSIGTDTQYF. The CDR3 DNA follows: TGTGCCAGCAGCATTGGCACAGATACGCAGTATTTT. Variable domain in full (rest from reference TRBV9 and TRBJ2-3): DSGVTQTPKHLITATGQRVTLRCSPRSGDLSVYWYQQSLDQGLQFLIQYYNGEERAKGNILERFSAQQFPDLHSELNLSSLELGDSALYFCASSIGTDTQYFGPGTRLTVL.

Ten or more counts support this clonotype. The chain links TRBV5-1 to TRBJ2-2; D unclear. This CDR3 has 14 amino acids. Germline CDR1 reads SGHRS; CDR2 reads YFSETQ. The germline V and J ends were trimmed by 1 base and 2 bases, with 6 bases remaining between them. The CDR3 DNA sequence: TGCGCCAGCAGCTTGAAAAGCAACACCGGGGAGCTGTTTTTT. It yields the protein CASSLKSNTGELFF.

The V gene is TRBV7-2, the J gene TRBJ1-2; D not certain. Trimming removed 5 bases at V and 6 bases at J, with 13 bases between. CDR3 length: 13 residues. Germline CDR1 and CDR2: SGHTA and FQGNSA. CDR3 DNA: TGTGCCAGCAGCCGCAGTAGGCGGGATGGCTACACCTTC. It codes for CASSRSRRDGYTF.

The chain is built from TRBV5-1 and TRBJ1-1; a possible D gene is TRBD1 (5 bases). Germline values: CDR1 SGHRS, CDR2 YFSETQ. The V gene lost 5 bases and the J gene lost 5 bases, with 19 bases spanning the gap. The CDR3 runs to 15 residues. CDR3 sequence reads: CASRGRGEVRTEAFF. For the CDR3, the DNA is TGCGCCAGCAGAGGGAGGGGCGAGGTTAGGACTGAAGCTTTCTTT. The full variable domain, completed using reference TRBV5-1 and TRBJ1-1, is KAGVTQTPRYLIKTRGQQVTLSCSPISGHRSVSWYQQTPGQGLQFLFEYFSETQRNKGNFPGRFSGRQFSNSRSEMNVSTLELGDSALYLCASRGRGEVRTEAFFGQGTRLTVV.

This clonotype appeared many times. The rearrangement uses TRBV5-1 and TRBJ2-2, with D unresolved. V was trimmed by 0 bases and J by 3 bases, leaving 3 bases between them. The germline V gene has CDR1 SGHRS and CDR2 YFSETQ. The CDR3 runs to 13 residues. CDR3 DNA sequence: TGCGCCAGCAGCTTGGCCCACACCGGGGAGCTGTTTTTT. Protein sequence: CASSLAHTGELFF.